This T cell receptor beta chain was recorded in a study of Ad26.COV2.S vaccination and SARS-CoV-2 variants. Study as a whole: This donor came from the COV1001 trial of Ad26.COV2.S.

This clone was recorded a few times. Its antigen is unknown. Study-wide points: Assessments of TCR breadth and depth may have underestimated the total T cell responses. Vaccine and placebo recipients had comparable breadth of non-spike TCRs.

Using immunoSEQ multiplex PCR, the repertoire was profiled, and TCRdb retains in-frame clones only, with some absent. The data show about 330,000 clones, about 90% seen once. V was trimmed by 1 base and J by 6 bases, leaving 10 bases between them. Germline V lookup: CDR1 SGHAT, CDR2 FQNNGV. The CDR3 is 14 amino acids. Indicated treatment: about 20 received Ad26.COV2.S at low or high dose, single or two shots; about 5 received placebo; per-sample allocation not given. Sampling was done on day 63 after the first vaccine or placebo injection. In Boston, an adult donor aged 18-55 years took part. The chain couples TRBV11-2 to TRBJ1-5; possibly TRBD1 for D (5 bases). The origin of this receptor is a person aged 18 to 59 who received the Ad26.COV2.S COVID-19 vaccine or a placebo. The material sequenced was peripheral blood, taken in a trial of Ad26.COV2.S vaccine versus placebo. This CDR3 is CASSLGGVSQPQHF. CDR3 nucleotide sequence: TGTGCCAGCAGCTTAGGAGGGGTTAGTCAGCCCCAGCATTTT.